The rows below give T cell receptor beta chains drawn from one sample of a study of read filtering for tumor transcriptome and immune sequencing. TCRdb reprocessed the reads via MiXCR and lists one record per CDR3 protein. The repertoire holds about 46,000 distinct CDR3 sequences, with 20% as singletons. The sample was a population of CD138-negative cells sorted from bone marrow. These receptors all stem from a donor aged 40 or older with multiple myeloma. Both conserved end residues are part of each CDR3. A D gene is named only where the DNA matches it firmly. The size entry is marked missing in some rows and otherwise reads once, few, many or a size class.

J gene,V gene,clone size,D gene,CDR3 protein,CDR3 DNA
TRBJ2-5,TRBV7-3,many,TRBD1,CASSLMRWDREQETQYF,TGTGCCAGCAGCTTGATGCGGTGGGACAGAGAACAAGAGACCCAGTACTTC
TRBJ1-5,TRBV6-4,few,NA,CASSEGVISNQPQHF,TGTGCCAGCAGTGAGGGGGTGATTAGCAATCAGCCCCAGCATTTT
TRBJ2-1,TRBV4-3,few,NA,CASSQGRNEQFF,TGCGCCAGCAGCCAAGGAAGGAATGAGCAGTTCTTC
TRBJ2-1,TRBV4-2,NA,NA,CASSQSSRQNEQFF,TGTGCCAGCAGCCAATCCTCCCGTCAGAATGAGCAGTTCTTC
TRBJ2-1,TRBV12-3/TRBV12-4,many,TRBD2,CASSPPYMGGPRNEQFF,TGTGCCAGCAGTCCCCCGTATATGGGAGGGCCGCGGAATGAGCAGTTCTTC
TRBJ1-1,TRBV19,NA,NA,CASSTHQGSGVAFF,TGTGCCAGTAGTACGCACCAGGGATCCGGGGTGGCTTTCTTT
TRBJ1-1,TRBV29-1,many,TRBD1,CSVLGQRENTEAFF,TGCAGCGTTCTGGGACAGAGGGAGAACACTGAAGCTTTCTTT
TRBJ2-1,TRBV9,NA,NA,CASSLGVNNEQFF,TGTGCCAGCAGCTTGGGGGTAAACAATGAACAGTTCTTC
TRBJ2-3,TRBV6-5,many,TRBD1,CASSAPVGDRRTDTQYF,TGTGCCAGCAGTGCCCCTGTAGGGGACAGGCGCACAGATACGCAGTATTTT
TRBJ2-7,TRBV6-5,many,NA,CASSLIGGMGEQYF,TGTGCCAGCAGTTTAATCGGCGGGATGGGGGAGCAGTACTTC
TRBJ1-2,TRBV30,NA,TRBD1,CAWSGRDRGYTF,TGTGCCTGGAGTGGCCGGGACAGGGGCTACACCTTC
TRBJ2-3,TRBV2,many,TRBD1,CASSEDRGTDTQYF,TGTGCCAGCAGTGAGGACAGGGGCACAGATACGCAGTATTTT
TRBJ2-5,TRBV18,few,NA,CASSPPLARQETQYF,TGTGCCAGCTCACCACCCCTAGCGCGTCAAGAGACCCAGTACTTC
TRBJ2-1,TRBV4-1,NA,TRBD2,CASSHYLPGLVRHNEQFF,TGCGCCAGCAGCCACTACCTGCCGGGACTAGTGAGGCACAATGAGCAGTTCTTC
TRBJ2-1,TRBV27,many,TRBD2,CASSPGLAGGNEQFF,TGTGCCAGCAGCCCGGGACTAGCGGGAGGTAATGAGCAGTTCTTC
TRBJ1-2,TRBV20-1,NA,NA,CSARDRDYGYTF,TGCAGTGCTAGAGACAGGGACTATGGCTACACCTTC
TRBJ2-7,TRBV20-1,many,TRBD2,CSARDWSSGRDYEQYF,TGCAGTGCTAGAGACTGGAGTAGCGGGAGGGACTACGAGCAGTACTTC
TRBJ2-1,TRBV29-1,many,NA,CSVEDLGFGYNEQFF,TGCAGCGTTGAAGATCTGGGGTTCGGTTACAATGAGCAGTTCTTC
TRBJ2-7,TRBV7-2,many,NA,CASSHDSYEQYF,TGTGCCAGCAGCCATGACAGCTACGAGCAGTACTTC
TRBJ2-3,TRBV20-1,NA,NA,CSASDRLAGTDTQYF,TGCAGTGCCTCGGACAGGCTAGCGGGCACAGATACGCAGTATTTT
TRBJ2-4,TRBV28,many,NA,CASSLQGGLAKNIQYF,TGTGCCAGCAGTTTGCAGGGGGGTTTGGCCAAAAACATTCAGTACTTC
TRBJ2-1,TRBV30,few,NA,CAWMAAGYNEQFF,TGTGCCTGGATGGCAGCGGGCTACAATGAGCAGTTCTTC
TRBJ1-1,TRBV5-1,many,NA,CASSSSTTPGFGTEAFF,TGCGCCAGCAGCTCCTCCACCACACCAGGGTTTGGCACTGAAGCTTTCTTT
TRBJ2-1,TRBV20-1,many,NA,CSARGVPYNEQFF,TGCAGTGCCCGAGGGGTCCCCTACAATGAGCAGTTCTTC
TRBJ2-4,TRBV4-1,many,NA,CASRGSIIKNIQYF,TGCGCCAGCAGGGGGAGCATTATCAAAAACATTCAGTACTTC
TRBJ1-1,TRBV3-1,many,NA,CASSPVDRITEAFF,TGTGCCAGCAGCCCCGTCGACCGGATCACTGAAGCTTTCTTT
TRBJ2-3,TRBV11-2,many,TRBD2,CASSFSGTDTQYF,TGTGCCAGCAGCTTTAGCGGGACAGATACGCAGTATTTT
TRBJ2-5,TRBV2,many,NA,CASSRTRETQYF,TGTGCCAGCAGTAGGACGCGGGAGACCCAGTACTTC
TRBJ2-7,TRBV6-5,many,NA,CASTITRGYEQYF,TGTGCCAGCACTATTACGAGGGGGTACGAGCAGTACTTC
TRBJ2-5,TRBV7-9,many,TRBD1,CASSTQGTETQYF,TGTGCCAGCAGCACACAGGGGACGGAGACCCAGTACTTC
TRBJ1-1,TRBV5-1,medium-sized,TRBD1,CASSSGQGSWTEAFF,TGCGCCAGCAGCTCGGGACAGGGGTCGTGGACTGAAGCTTTCTTT
TRBJ1-5,TRBV29-1,few,NA,CSAVEGVGQPQHF,TGCAGCGCCGTCGAAGGAGTTGGACAGCCCCAGCATTTT
TRBJ1-1,TRBV27,NA,TRBD1,CSSSPGGQGTEAFF,TGTTCCAGCAGCCCTGGGGGACAGGGCACTGAAGCTTTCTTT
TRBJ2-2,TRBV12-3/TRBV12-4,NA,NA,CASSLGRNTGELFF,TGTGCCAGCAGTTTAGGTAGAAACACCGGGGAGCTGTTTTTT
TRBJ2-1,TRBV4-3,medium-sized,TRBD2,CASSQDFTSGSNEQFF,TGCGCCAGCAGCCAAGATTTCACTAGCGGGAGCAATGAGCAGTTCTTC
TRBJ2-5,TRBV9,NA,TRBD2,CASSVDGRAGVTQYF,TGTGCCAGCAGCGTAGACGGGAGGGCCGGAGTGACCCAGTACTTC
TRBJ1-5,TRBV5-5,NA,NA,CASSGLGIQPQHF,TGTGCCAGCAGCGGCTTGGGGATTCAGCCCCAGCATTTT
TRBJ2-7,TRBV12-3/TRBV12-4,many,NA,CASSPGVSYEQYF,TGTGCCAGCAGTCCGGGAGTGTCCTACGAGCAGTACTTC
TRBJ2-5,TRBV14,NA,TRBD2,CASSQRKAREGPRETQYF,TGTGCCAGCAGCCAAAGGAAGGCGCGGGAGGGCCCTCGGGAGACCCAGTACTTC
TRBJ2-3,TRBV20-1,many,TRBD2,CSAPSGSGTDTQYF,TGCAGTGCCCCTAGCGGGAGCGGTACAGATACGCAGTATTTT
TRBJ2-5,TRBV29-1,many,NA,CSVHNLGRGQETQYF,TGCAGCGTGCATAACCTCGGGCGGGGCCAAGAGACCCAGTACTTC
TRBJ2-7,TRBV29-1,few,NA,CSVVGGAGEQYF,TGCAGCGTTGTCGGGGGCGCCGGGGAGCAGTACTTC
TRBJ2-3,TRBV11-2,many,NA,CASSLGRITDTQYF,TGTGCCAGCAGCTTAGGACGGATCACAGATACGCAGTATTTT
TRBJ2-7,TRBV13,many,NA,CASSLLGGRSYEQYF,TGTGCCAGCAGCTTACTTGGCGGGCGGTCCTACGAGCAGTACTTC
TRBJ2-1,TRBV6-5,many,TRBD1,CASSYYMDRDEEQFF,TGTGCCAGCAGTTACTATATGGACAGGGATGAAGAGCAGTTCTTC
TRBJ1-1,TRBV28,many,NA,CASSPTAVNTEAFF,TGTGCCAGCAGCCCCACCGCAGTTAACACTGAAGCTTTCTTT
TRBJ2-7,TRBV2,many,TRBD2,CASRERDYSYEQYF,TGTGCCAGCAGGGAGAGGGACTACTCCTACGAGCAGTACTTC
TRBJ2-7,TRBV6-2/TRBV6-3,many,NA,CASSLDQRVQYF,TGTGCCAGCAGTCTTGACCAGAGGGTCCAGTACTTC
TRBJ2-6,TRBV27,few,NA,CASSLSAGRGYGANVLTF,TGTGCCAGCAGTTTATCTGCCGGTCGTGGTTACGGGGCCAACGTCCTGACTTTC
TRBJ2-1,TRBV18,many,NA,CASSPGLRSNEQFF,TGTGCCAGCTCTCCCGGACTACGGAGCAATGAGCAGTTCTTC
TRBJ2-3,TRBV10-3,NA,NA,CAISESIGTSVSVDPDTQYF,TGTGCCATCAGTGAGTCGATTGGCACTAGTGTGTCCGTGGATCCAGATACGCAGTATTTT